This T cell receptor beta chain was retrieved from a study of T cells in Graves' hyperthyroidism and ophthalmopathy. Study-wide results and caveats: Most thyroid clonotypes expanded above 0.001 appeared in blood too.

This clonotype was counted ten times or more. The antigen is unknown. Inclusion characteristics of ophthalmopathy patients comprised a Clinical Activity Score of at least 3, a NOSPECS grade of at least 4, and duration under 3 months. Exclusion followed for patients with uncontrolled infection, other autoimmune disease, pregnancy or lactation. Germline CDR1 and CDR2: SNHLY and FYNNEI. J gave up 5 bases and V 4 bases, and 5 bases lay outside the gene matches. CDR3 size: 14 residues. TCR beta CDR3 regions were amplified from RNA transcripts. Using the HTBI primer set, a first-round RT-PCR was run on the TCR CDR3. MiXCR was run by TCRdb on the multiplex PCR reads, yielding one entry per CDR3 protein. The data hold 500,000 to 650,000 distinct CDR3 sequences, with approximately 20% observed a single time.

The sequence was collected from a man aged 40-50 years with Graves' ophthalmopathy. Sequencing was performed on blood. The chain employs TRBV2 and TRBJ1-1; TRBD1 matches at 9 bases. For the CDR3, the DNA is TGTGCCAGCAGTGGACAGGGGGTTCTGACTGAAGCTTTCTTT. Translation gives CASSGQGVLTEAFF.